These 6 T cell receptor beta chains came from one sample sequenced in a study of regulatory T cells in long-lasting Graves disease. Researchers made TCR beta libraries by using iRepertoire HTBI primers and running Arm-PCR on CDR3 regions. TCRdb recomputed calls from the multiplex PCR reads with MiXCR, one row per CDR3 protein. The table includes roughly 510,000 distinct CDR3 sequences, roughly 16% detected once. Documented time point: newly diagnosed GD, antithyroid drugs for less than 3 months. Researchers made the TCR library from RNA that was extracted from PBMCs. The sample also formed part of further work on T cells in Graves' hyperthyroidism and ophthalmopathy.

This specimen was peripheral blood mononuclear cells (PBMCs), taken at new diagnosis, from a patient treated with antithyroid drugs. The receptor set was obtained from a man aged 18 to 30 with Graves disease.

This clonotype was detected ten times or more. The chain joins TRBV7-2 to TRBJ2-2; the D gene is possibly TRBD1 (6 bases). Between the trimmed V and J ends, which lost 5 bases and 2 bases, there was a span of 12 bases. The CDR3 consists of 15 residues. CDR1 is SGHTA, CDR2 FQGNSA, per germline. CDR3 region: CASSIGTTNTGELFF. Written as DNA, the CDR3 is TGTGCCAGCAGCATCGGGACAACCAACACCGGGGAGCTGTTTTTT.

The chain is built from TRBV5-6 and TRBJ1-1, with D possibly TRBD1 on 5 matching bases. The length of the CDR3 is 13 residues. Looked up from germline, CDR1 is SGHDT and CDR2 is YYEEEE. V lost 4 bases to trimming and J lost 7 bases, with 14 bases between them. CDR3 in DNA: TGTGCCAGCAGCGGGGGAACTGAGTATGAAGCTTTCTTT. Its protein product is CASSGGTEYEAFF.

V is TRBV19 and J is TRBJ2-1; D call uncertain. Germline assignment: CDR1 LNHDA and CDR2 SQIVND (reference sequence). Between the trimmed V and J ends, which lost 3 bases and 0 bases, there was a span of 15 bases. The CDR3 contains 17 residues. The CDR3 is CASSMTLTRSSYNEQFF. CDR3 coding DNA: TGTGCCAGTAGTATGACGTTAACCAGGAGCTCCTACAATGAGCAGTTCTTC.

In the case of this clonotype: A much larger clonotype is one base distant, so this may be a read error. The CDR3 sequence: CASRRTEDQPQYF. The DNA for the CDR3 is TGTGCCAGCAGAAGGACAGAGGATCAGCCCCAGTATTTT. The chain is built from TRBV2 and TRBJ1-5, with a weak D call TRBD1 (6 bases). The J call may be in error: the DNA end matches TRBJ2-3 better. The germline V gene encodes CDR1 SNHLY and CDR2 FYNNEI. The CDR3 consists of 13 residues.

The V and J genes are TRBV9 and TRBJ2-1; D assignment may be TRBD1 or TRBD2 (5 bases each). Germline CDR1 and CDR2: SGDLS and YYNGEE. V was clipped by 0 bases and J by 4 bases, with 8 bases between them. The CDR3 sequence is 14 residues long. The CDR3 nucleotides are TGTGCCAGCAGCGTAGGGGGACGTTACAATGAGCAGTTCTTC. It is translated as CASSVGGRYNEQFF.

This clonotype has more than one count but fewer than ten. In this CDR3 the conserved last residue, phenylalanine or tryptophan, is missing, so a read error is likely. The chain joins TRBV28 to TRBJ2-4; 7 bases align to TRBD1. The junction had 4 bases not matched to a gene; V was cut back by 8 bases and J by 0 bases. Per germline, CDR1 MDHEN and CDR2 SYDVKM. The CDR3 length is 14 residues. The CDR3 coding sequence is TGTGCCAGCCGACAGGGACAAGCCAAAAACATTCAGTACCTC. Translated: CASRQGQAKNIQYL.